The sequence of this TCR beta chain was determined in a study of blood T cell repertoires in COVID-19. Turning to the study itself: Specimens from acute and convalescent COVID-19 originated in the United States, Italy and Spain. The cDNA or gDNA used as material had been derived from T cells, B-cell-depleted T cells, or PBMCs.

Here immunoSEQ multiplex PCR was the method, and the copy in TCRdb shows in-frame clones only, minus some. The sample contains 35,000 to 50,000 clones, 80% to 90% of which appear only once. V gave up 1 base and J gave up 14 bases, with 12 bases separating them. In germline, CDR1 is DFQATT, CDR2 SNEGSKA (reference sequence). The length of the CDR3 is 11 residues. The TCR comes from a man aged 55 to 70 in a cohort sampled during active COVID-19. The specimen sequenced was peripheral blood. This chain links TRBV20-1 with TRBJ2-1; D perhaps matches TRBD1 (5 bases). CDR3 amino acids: CSARGQIAEFF. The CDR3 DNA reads TGCAGTGCTAGAGGACAGATAGCAGAGTTCTTC.